This T cell receptor beta chain was recovered during a study of blood T cell repertoires in COVID-19. Study-level information: Specimens from acute and convalescent COVID-19 originated in the United States, Italy and Spain. Sample material is recorded as cDNA or gDNA derived from T cells, B-cell-depleted T cells, or PBMCs.

The CDR3 has 15 residues. Between the trimmed V and J ends, which lost 6 bases and 0 bases, there was a span of 12 bases. Germline assignment: CDR1 LNHDA and CDR2 SQIVND (reference sequence). In the study's own analysis: Amplification from reference gene primers served as the basis for estimated nucleated cell counts. Data came from immunoSEQ multiplex PCR; TCRdb stores just in-frame clones and leaves some out. V and J calls and clone size are as listed in that table; D and trimming were resolved from the DNA. The sample lists some 83,000 clones; about 83% were seen once. The chain recombines TRBV19 with TRBJ1-5, with D possibly TRBD1 on 5 matching bases. This clonotype was obtained from a man aged 50-60 years with acute or convalescent COVID-19. The sample was peripheral blood. In DNA form, the CDR3 reads TGTGCCAGTAGCCCAGGACAATATAGCAATCAGCCCCAGCATTTT. It is translated as CASSPGQYSNQPQHF.